This entry lists 17 T cell receptor beta chains sequenced from one sample in a study. Using its own MiXCR run on the reads, TCRdb lists one record per CDR3 protein. The repertoire holds more than 700 distinct CDR3 sequences, 6.1% seen once, with 12% to 15% in the top ten. Sequenced: CD4+ T cells from synovial fluid. All receptors derive from a human donor with rheumatoid arthritis.

In its sample, this clonotype is medium-sized. The V call is TRBV2, the J call TRBJ2-7; 8 bases match TRBD1. This CDR3 region has 13 residues. V lost 4 bases, J lost 6 bases, and 5 bases stayed unmatched. The germline CDR1 and CDR2 sequences are SNHLY and FYNNEI. The CDR3 region is CASSGETGVEQYF. CDR3 sequence (DNA): TGTGCCAGCAGTGGAGAGACAGGGGTCGAGCAGTACTTC.

By sample share, this clonotype is medium-sized. V usage is TRBV2 and J usage is TRBJ2-5; D may be TRBD2 (7 bases). Trimming shortened V by 5 bases and J by 4 bases, and 11 bases separated the two germline ends. This CDR3 region has 13 residues. Germline V gene sequence: CDR1 SNHLY, CDR2 FYNNEI. CDR3 region: CASSWGGRETQYF. The CDR3 bases are TGTGCCAGCAGTTGGGGGGGCCGAGAGACCCAGTACTTC.

Within the sample, this clonotype is large. The gene calls are TRBV4-2 and TRBJ2-3; possible D gene TRBD1, 6 bases. From germline, CDR1 is LGHNA and CDR2 YNFKEQ. This CDR3 has 14 residues. V shed 4 bases and J shed 0 bases, with 8 bases lying between them. CDR3 DNA: TGTGCCAGCAGCCGGGGGCGTAGCACAGATACGCAGTATTTT. It yields the protein CASSRGRSTDTQYF.

In this sample, this clonotype is medium-sized (0.01 to 0.1%). The rearrangement links TRBV20-1 to TRBJ2-1; 11 bases align to TRBD2. The CDR3 runs 14 residues. CDR1 is DFQATT and CDR2 is SNEGSKA in the germline V gene (reference sequence). Trimming cost V 1 base and J 13 bases; bases outside gene matches: 9. CDR3 region: CSARVAGGPERQFF. For the CDR3, the DNA is TGCAGTGCTAGAGTAGCGGGAGGGCCAGAACGTCAGTTCTTC.

This clonotype is judged large. This chain connects TRBV11-2 to TRBJ1-1; D is unresolved. V was pared by 0 bases and J by 5 bases, with 7 bases between. The CDR3 length is 13 residues. Germline lookup yields CDR1 SGHAT and CDR2 FQNNGV. CDR3 sequence reads: CASSLDSGTEAFF. CDR3 DNA: TGTGCCAGCAGCTTAGATTCGGGTACTGAAGCTTTCTTT. The complete variable domain, with remaining parts taken from reference TRBV11-2 and TRBJ1-1, reads EAGVAQSPRYKIIEKRQSVAFWCNPISGHATLYWYQQILGQGPKLLIQFQNNGVVDDSQLPKDRFSAERLKGVDSTLKIQPAKLEDSAVYLCASSLDSGTEAFFGQGTRLTVV.

This clonotype was found a few times. This chain connects TRBV7-7 to TRBJ2-6; 8 bases are a match to TRBD1. CDR1 and CDR2 from the germline V gene are SSHAT and FNYEAQ (reference sequence). J gave up 0 bases and V 5 bases, and 9 bases lay outside the gene matches. The CDR3 sequence is 18 residues long. The CDR3: CASSPGQGVSSGANVLTF. The CDR3 region has the DNA TGTGCCAGCAGCCCCGGACAGGGAGTTTCCTCTGGGGCCAACGTCCTGACTTTC.

The chain links TRBV29-1 to TRBJ2-1; D might be TRBD1 (5 bases). The V end lost 6 bases, the J end lost 3 bases, and 12 bases lay between the germline ends. The V gene's germline CDR1 is SQVTM and CDR2 ANQGSEA. The CDR3 is 13 amino acids. The CDR3 sequence: CSVKGNGYNEQFF. The CDR3 coding sequence is TGCAGCGTCAAGGGGAACGGCTACAATGAGCAGTTCTTC.

The gene calls are TRBV30 and TRBJ1-1; D unresolved. The germline V and J ends were trimmed by 0 bases and 12 bases, with 11 bases remaining between them. CDR3 size: 11 residues. Germline V lookup: CDR1 GTSNPN, CDR2 SVGIG (reference sequence). CDR3 sequence reads: CAWSVQVGPFF. The CDR3 DNA reads as TGTGCCTGGAGTGTACAAGTAGGTCCTTTCTTT.

By its share, this clonotype is medium-sized. This may be a read error: a much more frequent sequence differs by one nucleotide. The CDR3 nucleotides read TGTGCCAGCAACGGCCGGGACCGGAGGAATGAGCAGTTCTTC. It codes for CASNGRDRRNEQFF. This chain links TRBV7-9 with TRBJ2-1, with D perhaps being TRBD1 or TRBD2 (5 bases each). Looked up from germline, CDR1 is SEHNR and CDR2 is FQNEAQ (reference sequence). CDR3 length: 14 residues. The V end was cut by 7 bases, the J end by 7 bases, with 17 bases between. Filled out from reference TRBV7-9 and TRBJ2-1, the complete variable domain reads DTGVSQNPRHKITKRGQNVTFRCDPISEHNRLYWYRQTLGQGPEFLTYFQNEAQLEKSRLLSDRFSAERPKGSFSTLEIQRTEQGDSAMYLCASNGRDRRNEQFFGPGTRLTVL.

This clonotype was seen a handful of times. The V call is TRBV19, the J call TRBJ2-2; 9 bases align to TRBD2. Germline-derived CDR1 and CDR2 are LNHDA and SQIVND (reference sequence). The CDR3 totals 16 residues. With 1 base clipped from V and 3 bases from J, the junction kept 3 bases outside the gene matches. The CDR3 loop is CASSIGSGSYTGELFF. The CDR3 nucleotides are TGTGCCAGTAGTATAGGTAGCGGGAGTTACACCGGGGAGCTGTTTTTT.

The sample holds many counts of this clonotype. The chain recombines TRBV20-1 with TRBJ2-7, with 12 bases lining up with TRBD2. V trimming: 5 bases; J trimming: 0 bases; junction bases outside the gene matches: 5. CDR3 length: 15 residues. Germline V gives CDR1 DFQATT, CDR2 SNEGSKA (reference sequence). Here the CDR3 DNA reads TGCAGTGCTGACCCGACTAGCGGGAGCTCCTACGAGCAGTACTTC. It codes for CSADPTSGSSYEQYF.

This clonotype is large by share. J is TRBJ2-2 and V is TRBV20-1; D is uncertain. The CDR3 sequence is 11 residues long. In germline, CDR1 is DFQATT, CDR2 SNEGSKA (reference sequence). Between the trimmed V and J ends, which lost 5 bases and 5 bases, there was a span of 6 bases. CDR3 bases: TGCAGTGCTGCCGGGACCGGGGAGCTGTTTTTT. Residues: CSAAGTGELFF.

This clonotype counts as large. The chain recombines TRBV6-1 with TRBJ1-2; D uncertain. The V end lost 3 bases, the J end lost 4 bases, and 9 bases lay between the germline ends. There are 13 residues in the CDR3. Germline loops: CDR1 MNHNS, CDR2 SASEGT. The CDR3 loop reads CASSDDWGYGYTF. In DNA, the CDR3 is TGTGCCAGCAGTGATGACTGGGGCTATGGCTACACCTTC.

This clonotype is termed medium-sized. The V call is TRBV7-9, the J call TRBJ2-2; D remains unclear. The CDR3 loop spans 13 amino acids. Trimming removed 1 base at V and 8 bases at J, with 8 bases between. Looked up from germline, CDR1 is SEHNR and CDR2 is FQNEAQ (reference sequence). As DNA, the CDR3 is TGTGCCAGCAGCTTAGGTCAGGAGGGGGAGCTGTTTTTT. It translates to CASSLGQEGELFF.

This clonotype is judged medium-sized (0.01 to 0.1%). The CDR3 reads CSVPGLAGLGTGELFF. The CDR3 DNA reads as TGCAGCGTGCCGGGGCTAGCGGGACTCGGCACCGGGGAGCTGTTTTTT. This chain uses TRBV29-1 with TRBJ2-2, with TRBD2 identical over 9 bases. This CDR3 contains 16 residues. In germline, CDR1 is SQVTM, CDR2 ANQGSEA. J was trimmed by 4 bases and V by 6 bases; bases with no gene match: 12.

By proportion, this clonotype is large. CDR3 nucleotide sequence: TGTGCCAGCAGCCCCCGGACAGGGCCGGATTATAGACTGTTTTTT. Translation gives CASSPRTGPDYRLFF. The chain has TRBV7-2 and TRBJ1-4; 8 nucleotides line up with TRBD1. Germline-derived CDR1 and CDR2 are SGHTA and FQGNSA. With 5 bases clipped from V and 13 bases from J, the junction kept 15 bases outside the gene matches. The CDR3 has 15 residues.

In its sample, this clonotype ranks as medium-sized. This chain joins TRBV28 and TRBJ1-1, with D possibly matching TRBD1 (5 bases). V was pared by 2 bases and J by 1 base, with 8 bases between. Germline V gene lookup returns CDR1 MDHEN and CDR2 SYDVKM. This CDR3 spans 14 amino acids. CDR3 DNA: TGTGCCAGCAGTTTAGGACATCGGAACACTGAAGCTTTCTTT. This translates into CASSLGHRNTEAFF.